These 3 T cell receptor beta chains were sequenced from one sample in a study of blood T cells in healthy people across ages. Then a second PCR, running about 6 to 12 cycles, was carried out with a sample-barcoded 5' primer and a J-beta primer mix. TCRdb reprocessed the 5' RACE reads via MiXCR and lists one record per CDR3 protein. Of about 1,500,000 distinct CDR3 sequences in the sample, 28% were seen once. Sequenced: blood. Receptors were obtained from a woman aged 25 to 45 in good health.

This rearrangement joins TRBV7-3 to TRBJ2-1, with D perhaps matching TRBD1 or TRBD2 (5 bases each). Trimming stripped 2 bases from V and 1 base from J, with 15 bases between. The CDR3 extends over 17 amino acids. Germline values: CDR1 SGHTA, CDR2 FQGTGA. CDR3 protein: CASSLFPGTGSYNEQFF. The CDR3 nucleotides read TGTGCCAGCAGCTTATTTCCCGGGACGGGGTCCTACAATGAGCAGTTCTTC.

This clonotype was recorded a few times. This chain links TRBV20-1 with TRBJ1-1; D perhaps matches TRBD1 (5 bases). Trimming removed 3 bases at V and 6 bases at J, with 17 bases between. Germline values: CDR1 DFQATT, CDR2 SNEGSKA (reference sequence). This CDR3 is built from 14 residues. CDR3 protein: CSASVASGVAEAFF. The CDR3 nucleotides read TGCAGTGCTAGCGTTGCTTCGGGGGTAGCTGAAGCTTTCTTT.

The rearrangement joins TRBV11-2 to TRBJ2-1; TRBD2 aligns across 7 bases. CDR1 is SGHAT and CDR2 is FQNNGV in the germline V gene. The CDR3 sequence is 15 residues long. J was trimmed by 7 bases and V by 4 bases; bases with no gene match: 10. This chain's CDR3 is CASSSRGRAGNEQFF. DNA of the CDR3: TGTGCCAGCAGCTCGAGAGGGAGGGCCGGGAATGAGCAGTTCTTC.